These 14 T cell receptor beta chains came from one sample sequenced in a study of T cell repertoires in cytomegalovirus infection. TCRdb passed the reads through MiXCR, listing each CDR3 protein once. The sample records about 230,000 distinct CDR3 sequences, over 20% being singletons. Sequencing was carried out using CD8+ T cells from PBMCs. The receptors were sampled from a human donor in good health (CMV status not recorded). Some clones in this sample may be carry-over from other donors' samples.

This clonotype has a handful of counts. V usage is TRBV29-1 and J usage is TRBJ1-2; D remains unclear. V was pared by 8 bases and J by 3 bases, with 13 bases between. CDR1 and CDR2 from the germline V gene are SQVTM and ANQGSEA. CDR3 length: 12 amino acids. The CDR3 loop is CSPPTRHYGYTF. CDR3 sequence (DNA): TGCAGCCCGCCTACTCGGCACTATGGCTACACCTTC.

This clonotype was recorded many times. This chain links TRBV7-8 with TRBJ2-1; 13 bases line up with TRBD2. Germline trimming cut 5 bases from V and 9 bases from J; bases unmatched to any gene: 10. Germline V lookup: CDR1 SGHVS, CDR2 FQNEAQ. CDR3 length equals 16 residues. The CDR3 sequence: CASSPRTSGGMGEQFF. In DNA form, the CDR3 reads TGTGCCAGCAGCCCGAGGACTAGCGGGGGCATGGGTGAGCAGTTCTTC. The variable domain in full, with the rest retrieved from reference TRBV7-8 and TRBJ2-1, is GAGVSQSPRYKVAKRGQDVALRCDPISGHVSLFWYQQALGQGPEFLTYFQNEAQLDKSGLPSDRFFAERPEGSVSTLKIQRTQQEDSAVYLCASSPRTSGGMGEQFFGPGTRLTVL.

This clonotype was recorded a few times. The rearrangement links TRBV5-6 to TRBJ2-7, with D possibly being TRBD1 (6 bases). This CDR3 contains 14 residues. Germline values: CDR1 SGHDT, CDR2 YYEEEE. V was cut by 6 bases and J by 3 bases, with 16 bases left in between. CDR3 in DNA: TGTGCCAGCAACCCGGGAACAGGGATCTACGAGCAGTACTTC. Amino acid sequence: CASNPGTGIYEQYF.

The sample holds a few counts of this clonotype. The rearrangement uses TRBV3-1 and TRBJ2-1, with D perhaps being TRBD1 or TRBD2 (5 bases each). The germline gives CDR1 LGHDT, CDR2 YNNKEL (reference sequence). The CDR3 length is 15 residues. Deletions cut 6 bases from V and 5 bases from J, with 17 bases between. The CDR3 reads CASRSSRWGHNEQFF. In DNA, the CDR3 is TGTGCCAGCAGATCGTCGAGGTGGGGACACAATGAGCAGTTCTTC.

The chain uses TRBV7-6 and TRBJ2-5, with a tentative D call TRBD2 (6 bases). The germline V and J ends were trimmed by 3 bases and 5 bases, with 10 bases remaining between them. The CDR3 has 13 residues. CDR1 is SGHVS, CDR2 FNYEAQ, per germline. The CDR3 nucleotides read TGTGCCAGCAGCTTGGGGGGTACGGAGACCCAGTACTTC. This gives the protein CASSLGGTETQYF. Supplemented by reference TRBV7-6 and TRBJ2-5, the full variable domain reads GAGVSQSPRYKVTKRGQDVALRCDPISGHVSLYWYRQALGQGPEFLTYFNYEAQQDKSGLPNDRFSAERPEGSISTLTIQRTEQRDSAMYRCASSLGGTETQYFGPGTRLLVL.

This clonotype was picked up many times. The CDR3 nucleotides read TGTGCCAGCAGCTTTCCAGCGGACGAGACCCAGTACTTC. Encoded protein: CASSFPADETQYF. The chain joins TRBV7-9 to TRBJ2-5; D is possibly TRBD2 (5 bases). Germline values: CDR1 SEHNR, CDR2 FQNEAQ (reference sequence). V lost 3 bases to trimming and J lost 5 bases, with 10 bases between them. This CDR3 is built from 13 residues. Looking up the rest from reference TRBV7-9 and TRBJ2-5 gives the full variable domain: DTGVSQNPRHKITKRGQNVTFRCDPISEHNRLYWYRQTLGQGPEFLTYFQNEAQLEKSRLLSDRFSAERPKGSFSTLEIQRTEQGDSAMYLCASSFPADETQYFGPGTRLLVL.

The chain is built from TRBV29-1 and TRBJ2-5, with a tentative D call TRBD2 (6 bases). The CDR3 consists of 14 residues. The V end lost 0 bases, the J end lost 6 bases, and 14 bases lay between the germline ends. Germline CDR1 is SQVTM and CDR2 is ANQGSEA. The CDR3 spells CSVEDVAGWKTQYF. The CDR3 region has the DNA TGCAGCGTTGAAGATGTGGCGGGGTGGAAGACCCAGTACTTC.

This clonotype was recorded at least ten times. This chain uses TRBV7-2 with TRBJ1-1; 9 nucleotides match TRBD1. The V gene end was trimmed by 0 bases and the J gene end by 4 bases; junction bases not matched to a gene: 15. Germline assignment: CDR1 SGHTA and CDR2 FQGNSA. The CDR3 runs 19 residues. The CDR3 loop is CASSLATPGQGLVSTEAFF. The CDR3 nucleotides are TGTGCCAGCAGCTTAGCAACTCCGGGACAGGGTTTAGTTAGCACTGAAGCTTTCTTT.

The chain links TRBV28 to TRBJ1-1, with a possible D match to TRBD1 (5 bases). The CDR3 has 13 amino acids. V dropped 7 bases and J dropped 4 bases, with 13 bases sitting between them. The germline CDR1 and CDR2 sequences are MDHEN and SYDVKM. In nucleotides, the CDR3 is TGTGCCAGCACCGAAGCGGGGGGCACTGAAGCTTTCTTT. Translation: CASTEAGGTEAFF.

The CDR3 protein is CASRETLNTEAFF. The CDR3 nucleotides are TGTGCCAGCAGGGAGACCTTGAACACTGAAGCTTTCTTT. The chain combines TRBV28 with TRBJ1-1; D uncertain. Germline CDR1 and CDR2: MDHEN and SYDVKM. The V end lost 6 bases, the J end lost 0 bases, and 8 bases lay between the germline ends. This CDR3 spans 13 amino acids.

The chain carries TRBV28 and TRBJ2-1; TRBD2 matches at 8 bases. CDR1 is MDHEN, CDR2 SYDVKM, per germline. After removal of 6 bases from V and 3 bases from J, the junction contained 7 bases not matched to a gene. The CDR3 runs 15 residues. CDR3 sequence reads: CASSPPGLDYNEQFF. The DNA of the CDR3 is TGTGCCAGCAGCCCCCCGGGACTAGACTACAATGAGCAGTTCTTC.

This clonotype has only a few counts. This rearrangement joins TRBV29-1 to TRBJ2-1; 8 nucleotides match TRBD1. The V and J ends lost 7 bases and 2 bases, in that order; junction bases with no gene match: 10. CDR1 and CDR2 (germline): SQVTM, ANQGSEA. This CDR3 is built from 15 residues. The CDR3 bases are TGCAGCGCTGGAGGTGGCAGGGGGCCCTACAATGAGCAGTTCTTC. Its translation is CSAGGGRGPYNEQFF.

Ten or more counts support this clonotype. V is TRBV28 and J is TRBJ2-1, with no clear D. CDR1 is MDHEN and CDR2 is SYDVKM in the germline V gene. Trimming took off 6 bases at V and 2 bases at J, with 20 bases between the two ends. The CDR3 extends over 17 amino acids. The CDR3 protein is CASSSTVAGGTYNEQFF. The CDR3 DNA reads as TGTGCCAGCAGCTCAACGGTAGCTGGCGGCACCTACAATGAGCAGTTCTTC.

The rearrangement links TRBV27 to TRBJ2-7; D not certain. CDR3 length equals 14 residues. Germline CDR1 and CDR2: MNHEY and SMNVEV (reference sequence). Trimming left V 2 bases short and J 4 bases short, with 12 bases between. The CDR3 here is CASSLGTVGYEQYF. The CDR3 bases are TGTGCCAGCAGTTTAGGAACGGTGGGATACGAGCAGTACTTC.